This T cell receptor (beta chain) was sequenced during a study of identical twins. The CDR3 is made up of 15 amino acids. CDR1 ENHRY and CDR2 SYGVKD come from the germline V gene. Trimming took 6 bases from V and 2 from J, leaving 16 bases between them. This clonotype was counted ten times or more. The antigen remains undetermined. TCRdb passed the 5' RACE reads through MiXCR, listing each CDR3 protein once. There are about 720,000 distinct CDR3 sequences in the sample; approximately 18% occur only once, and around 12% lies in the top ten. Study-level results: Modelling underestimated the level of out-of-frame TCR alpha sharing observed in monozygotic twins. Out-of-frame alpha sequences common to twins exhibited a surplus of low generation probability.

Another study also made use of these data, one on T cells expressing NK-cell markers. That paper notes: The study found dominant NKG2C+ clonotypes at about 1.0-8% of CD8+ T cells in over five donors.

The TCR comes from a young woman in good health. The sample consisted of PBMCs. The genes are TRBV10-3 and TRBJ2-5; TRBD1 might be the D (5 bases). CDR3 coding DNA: TGTGCCATCAGGCAAAGTGGGGCGAATCAAGAGACCCAGTACTTC. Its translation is CAIRQSGANQETQYF.